This T cell receptor beta chain was sequenced for a study of T cells in Graves' hyperthyroidism and ophthalmopathy. The investigators amplified TCR beta CDR3 regions from RNA transcripts. The HTBI primer set was used in a first-round RT-PCR of the TCR CDR3. MiXCR was run by TCRdb on the multiplex PCR reads, yielding one entry per CDR3 protein. The sample comprises almost 600,000 distinct CDR3 sequences, roughly 13% of which are singletons, and around 5.4% rests with the top ten. This clonotype was recorded at least ten times. V shed 0 bases and J shed 9 bases, with 9 bases lying between them. Germline-derived CDR1 and CDR2 are GTSNPN and SVGIG (reference sequence). The CDR3 contains 12 residues.

The TCR sequence derives from a woman in her thirties with Graves' hyperthyroidism that later progressed to Graves' ophthalmopathy. The sample was blood. This chain connects TRBV30 to TRBJ2-1, with D hard to call. The CDR3 region is CAWSVLQPEQFF. DNA of the CDR3: TGTGCCTGGAGTGTACTTCAGCCTGAGCAGTTCTTC.